A single sample gave rise to the 10 T cell receptor beta chains below, sequenced in a study of regulatory T cells in long-lasting Graves disease. iRepertoire HTBI primers and Arm-PCR of CDR3 regions built TCR beta libraries. TCRdb redid the calling of the multiplex PCR reads with MiXCR, one entry per CDR3 protein. The sample contains roughly 610,000 distinct CDR3 sequences, about 16% of which appear only once. Time point noted: newly diagnosed GD, antithyroid drugs for less than 3 months. TCR sequences were obtained from RNA taken from PBMCs. The same data also contributed to another study, on T cells in Graves' hyperthyroidism and ophthalmopathy.

The sample was peripheral blood mononuclear cells (PBMCs), taken at new diagnosis, from a patient treated with antithyroid drugs. The source is a man between 18 and 35 years old with Graves disease.

The CDR3 loop is CASSLEKDTGELFF. CDR3 DNA: TGCGCCAGCAGCTTGGAGAAGGACACCGGGGAGCTGTTTTTT. The rearrangement uses TRBV5-1 and TRBJ2-2, with D unresolved. The CDR3 is 14 residues long. Per germline, CDR1 SGHRS and CDR2 YFSETQ. V lost 0 bases to trimming and J lost 3 bases, with 6 bases between them. Full variable domain (remainder filled in from reference TRBV5-1 and TRBJ2-2): KAGVTQTPRYLIKTRGQQVTLSCSPISGHRSVSWYQQTPGQGLQFLFEYFSETQRNKGNFPGRFSGRQFSNSRSEMNVSTLELGDSALYLCASSLEKDTGELFFGEGSRLTVL.

Turning to this clonotype: A read error may explain this, as a much larger clone is one base away. The CDR3 spells CASTETWQETQYF. The CDR3 DNA follows: TGTGCCAGCACCGAGACATGGCAAGAGACCCAGTACTTC. The chain joins TRBV6-1 to TRBJ2-5; no reliable D call. Per the germline V gene, CDR1 is MNHNS and CDR2 is SASEGT. V was cut by 7 bases and J by 2 bases, with 11 bases left in between. There are 13 residues in the CDR3.

The chain recombines TRBV20-1 with TRBJ2-7; D remains ambiguous. The CDR3 extends over 12 amino acids. Germline assignment: CDR1 DFQATT and CDR2 SNEGSKA (reference sequence). The V gene lost 3 bases and the J gene lost 3 bases, with 9 bases spanning the gap. CDR3 nucleotides: TGCAGTGCTAGTTTGCGGCTCTACGAGCAGTACTTC. Translated: CSASLRLYEQYF.

The genes are TRBV10-3 and TRBJ1-5, with D possibly being TRBD1 (5 bases). Trimming left V 3 bases short and J 7 bases short, with 25 bases between. This CDR3 is 18 amino acids long. Per the germline V gene, CDR1 is ENHRY and CDR2 is SYGVKD. The chain's CDR3 is CAISDVTQGRVLGQPQHF. The CDR3 DNA sequence: TGTGCCATCAGTGATGTCACCCAGGGCAGGGTCCTTGGCCAGCCCCAGCATTTT.

Notes on this clonotype: A far larger clone lies a single base away; this is likely a read error. The chain links TRBV7-2 to TRBJ2-5, with TRBD2 matching over 7 bases. V shed 5 bases, J shed 9 bases, and the junction held 6 bases outside the gene matches. The germline CDR1 and CDR2 sequences are SGHTA and FQGNSA. The CDR3 length is 12 residues. In DNA form, the CDR3 reads TGTGCCAGCAGCCCTTCCCGGGAGGCCCAGTACTTC. Protein product: CASSPSREAQYF.

The rearrangement uses TRBV6-5 and TRBJ2-5; D may be TRBD1 (6 bases). V gave up 0 bases and J gave up 2 bases, with 7 bases separating them. The CDR3 consists of 14 residues. Germline V gene sequence: CDR1 MNHEY, CDR2 SVGAGI. The CDR3 region has the DNA TGTGCCAGCAGTTACTCCGGACAGCAAGAGACCCAGTACTTC. This encodes CASSYSGQQETQYF.

This clonotype was found a few times. The chain uses TRBV18 and TRBJ1-5; D not certain. Per germline, CDR1 KGHSH and CDR2 LQKENI. Trimming left V 1 base short and J 3 bases short, with 7 bases between. The CDR3 length is 14 residues. The CDR3 DNA sequence: TGTGCCAGCTCACCACGGGGAAACAATCAGCCCCAGCATTTT. This codes for CASSPRGNNQPQHF.

In nucleotides, the CDR3 is TGTGCCAGCAGTCGGACTAGCGGGAGGGAGGTACAGTATTTT. Its translation: CASSRTSGREVQYF. The V call is TRBV25-1, the J call TRBJ2-3, with 15 positions matching TRBD2. This CDR3 contains 14 residues. Losses at the gene ends were 5 bases for V and 12 bases for J; bases not matched to a gene: 6. Germline V gene lookup returns CDR1 MGHDK and CDR2 SYGVNS. The whole variable domain, filled in from reference TRBV25-1 and TRBJ2-3, reads EADIYQTPRYLVIGTGKKITLECSQTMGHDKMYWYQQDPGMELHLIHYSYGVNSTEKGDLSSESTVSRIRTEHFPLTLESARPSHTSQYLCASSRTSGREVQYFGPGTRLTVL.

This clonotype showed up many times. The chain links TRBV27 to TRBJ2-6, with a tentative D call TRBD2 (6 bases). CDR3 length: 16 amino acids. From germline, CDR1 is MNHEY and CDR2 SMNVEV (reference sequence). The V end lost 6 bases, the J end lost 0 bases, and 12 bases lay between the germline ends. In nucleotides, the CDR3 is TGTGCCAGCAGGAGGGACTGGAGCTCTGGGGCCAACGTCCTGACTTTC. Residues: CASRRDWSSGANVLTF.

In the case of this clonotype: Since the CDR3 does not end with the conserved phenylalanine or tryptophan, this likely comes from a read error. This chain joins TRBV10-1 and TRBJ2-5; D not certain. Trimming took 11 bases from V and 5 from J, leaving 18 bases between them. This CDR3 is 13 amino acids long. Per the germline V gene, CDR1 is WNHNN and CDR2 is SYGVQD (reference sequence). The CDR3 sequence: CAGPRAFRETQYL. CDR3 sequence (DNA): TGCGCCGGCCCCCGGGCATTTCGGGAGACCCAGTACCTC.